This record concerns one TCR beta chain sequence. Looked up from germline, CDR1 is MNHNS and CDR2 is SASEGT. Trimming shortened V by 3 bases and J by 0 bases, and 5 bases separated the two germline ends. The CDR3 is 14 residues long. The sample belongs to a study of shared clonotypes between healthy human individuals. An even split of each subset's genomic DNA across several immunoSEQ plates was performed. Only in-frame clones appear in the TCRdb table, and some are missing; sequencing was by immunoSEQ multiplex PCR. The sample shows around 500,000 clones, roughly four fifths of them seen only once. The study enrolled healthy HIV-negative adults without recent acute infections or vaccinations as donors.

The sequence derives from a woman between 40 and 55 years old in good health. Some clones in this sample may be carry-over from other donors' samples. The sample comprised PBMCs. V and J are TRBV6-1 and TRBJ2-2; D uncertain. The CDR3, as DNA: TGTGCCAGCAGTGATTCCGCGAACACCGGGGAGCTGTTTTTT. It yields the protein CASSDSANTGELFF.